Listed below are T cell receptor beta chains from one sample, sequenced in a study of blood T cell repertoires in COVID-19. The protocol was immunoSEQ multiplex PCR, while the TCRdb copy is restricted to in-frame clones and leaves out a portion. This table holds 250,000 to 400,000 clones, around 90% found once. The specimen sequenced was peripheral blood. The receptors stem from a woman in her twenties or thirties with COVID-19, enrolled during active disease. The conserved cysteine and the conserved F or W are not part of the CDR3 here. Fields, in order: V gene, J gene, CDR3 protein.

TRBV2	TRBJ1-1	ASSQQGFGANTEAF
TRBV7-2	TRBJ1-3	ASSQRQDRNTIY
TRBV5-1	TRBJ1-4	ASSLAGDIPEKLF
TRBV2	TRBJ2-3	ASSGGDGKISTDTQY
TRBV19	TRBJ1-1	ASSIDLGRDTEAF
TRBV18	TRBJ2-3	ASSPPGERESTDTQY
TRBV6-6	TRBJ2-3	ASRRESTDTQY
TRBV5-1	TRBJ2-1	ASSLQGSSYNEQF
TRBV5-5	TRBJ1-5	ASSFFQFSTEYQPQH
TRBV15	TRBJ1-1	ATSRDMKTEAF
TRBV5-4	TRBJ2-3	ASSLAGLADTDTQY